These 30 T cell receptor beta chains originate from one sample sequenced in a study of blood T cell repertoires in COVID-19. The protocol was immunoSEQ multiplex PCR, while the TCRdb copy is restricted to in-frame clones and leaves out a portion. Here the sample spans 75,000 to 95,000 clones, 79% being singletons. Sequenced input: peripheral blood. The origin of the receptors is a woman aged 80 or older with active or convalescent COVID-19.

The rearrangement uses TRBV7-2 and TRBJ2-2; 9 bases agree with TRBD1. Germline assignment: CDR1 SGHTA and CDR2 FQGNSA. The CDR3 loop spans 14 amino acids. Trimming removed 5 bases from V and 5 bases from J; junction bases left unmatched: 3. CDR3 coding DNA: TGTGCCAGCAGCCCACAGGGGGCGACCGGGGAGCTGTTTTTT. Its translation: CASSPQGATGELFF.

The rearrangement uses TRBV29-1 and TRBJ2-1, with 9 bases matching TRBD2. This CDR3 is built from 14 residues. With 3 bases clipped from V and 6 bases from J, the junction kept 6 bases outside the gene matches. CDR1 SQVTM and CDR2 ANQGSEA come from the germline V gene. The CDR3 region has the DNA TGCAGCGTTGAGGTAGCGGGAGTGGGCAATGAGCAGTTCTTC. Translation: CSVEVAGVGNEQFF.

CDR3 residues: CASSVTGHTEAFF. Written as DNA, the CDR3 is TGTGCCAGTAGTGTCACAGGTCACACTGAAGCTTTCTTT. V gene TRBV19 combines with J gene TRBJ1-1; TRBD1 might be the D (5 bases). The CDR3 has 13 residues. The V end was cut by 5 bases, the J end by 3 bases, with 10 bases between. Looked up from germline, CDR1 is LNHDA and CDR2 is SQIVND (reference sequence).

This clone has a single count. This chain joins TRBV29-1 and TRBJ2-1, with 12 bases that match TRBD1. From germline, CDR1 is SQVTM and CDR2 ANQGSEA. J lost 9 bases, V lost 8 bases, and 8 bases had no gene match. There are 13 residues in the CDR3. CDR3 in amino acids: CSSRDRGLGEQFF. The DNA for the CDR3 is TGCAGCTCTAGGGACAGGGGGCTAGGTGAGCAGTTCTTC.

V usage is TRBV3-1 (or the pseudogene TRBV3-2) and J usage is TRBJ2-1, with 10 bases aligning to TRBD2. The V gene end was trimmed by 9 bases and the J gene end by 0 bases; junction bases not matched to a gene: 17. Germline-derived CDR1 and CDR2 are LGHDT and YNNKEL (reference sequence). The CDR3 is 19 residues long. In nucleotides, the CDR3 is TGTGCCAGGTTCGAAGGGACTAGCGCGAACCTACGCTCCTACAATGAGCAGTTCTTC. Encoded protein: CARFEGTSANLRSYNEQFF.

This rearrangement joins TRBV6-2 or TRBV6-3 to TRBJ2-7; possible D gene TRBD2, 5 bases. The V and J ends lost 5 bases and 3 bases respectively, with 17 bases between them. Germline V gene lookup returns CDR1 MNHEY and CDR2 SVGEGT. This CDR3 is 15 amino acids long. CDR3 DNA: TGTGCCAGCAGTACCCCTCTAGCCCGGAACTACGAGCAGTACTTC. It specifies CASSTPLARNYEQYF.

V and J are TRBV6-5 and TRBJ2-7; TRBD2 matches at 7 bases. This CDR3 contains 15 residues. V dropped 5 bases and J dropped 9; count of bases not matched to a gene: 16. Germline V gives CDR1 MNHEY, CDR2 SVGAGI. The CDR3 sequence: CASSPLPPGGPAQYF. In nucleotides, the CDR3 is TGTGCCAGCAGTCCCCTTCCCCCGGGGGGACCAGCGCAGTACTTC.

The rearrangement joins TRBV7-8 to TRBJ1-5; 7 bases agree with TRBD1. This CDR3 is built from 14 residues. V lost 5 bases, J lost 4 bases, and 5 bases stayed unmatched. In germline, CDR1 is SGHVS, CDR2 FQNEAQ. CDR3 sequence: CASSLNRGNQPQHF. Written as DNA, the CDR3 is TGTGCCAGCAGCCTAAACAGGGGAAATCAGCCCCAGCATTTT.

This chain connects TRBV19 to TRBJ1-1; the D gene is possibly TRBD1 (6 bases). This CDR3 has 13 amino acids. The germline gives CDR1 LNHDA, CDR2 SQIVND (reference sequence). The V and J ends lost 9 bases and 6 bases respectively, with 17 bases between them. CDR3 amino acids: CASSTGNLPEAFF. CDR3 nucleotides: TGTGCCAGCTCCACAGGGAACCTTCCTGAAGCTTTCTTT.

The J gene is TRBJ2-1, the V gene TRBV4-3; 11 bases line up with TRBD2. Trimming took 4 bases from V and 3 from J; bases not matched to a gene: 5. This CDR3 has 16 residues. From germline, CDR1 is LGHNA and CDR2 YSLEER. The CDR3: CASSRILAGVYNEQFF. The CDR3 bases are TGCGCCAGCAGCCGGATACTAGCGGGAGTCTACAATGAGCAGTTCTTC.

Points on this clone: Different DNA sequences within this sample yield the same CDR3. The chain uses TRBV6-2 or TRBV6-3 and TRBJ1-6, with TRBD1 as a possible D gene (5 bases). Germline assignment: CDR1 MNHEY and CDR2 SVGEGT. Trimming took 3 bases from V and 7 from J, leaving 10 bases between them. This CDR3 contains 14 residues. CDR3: CASSYRDRNSPLHF. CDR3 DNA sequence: TGTGCCAGCAGTTATCGAGACAGAAATTCACCCCTCCACTTT.

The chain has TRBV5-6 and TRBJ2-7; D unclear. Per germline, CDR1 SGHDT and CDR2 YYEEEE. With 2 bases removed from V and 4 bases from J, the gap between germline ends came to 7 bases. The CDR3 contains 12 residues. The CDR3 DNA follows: TGTGCCAGCAGCTTTGGCTTTTACGAGCAGTACTTC. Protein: CASSFGFYEQYF.

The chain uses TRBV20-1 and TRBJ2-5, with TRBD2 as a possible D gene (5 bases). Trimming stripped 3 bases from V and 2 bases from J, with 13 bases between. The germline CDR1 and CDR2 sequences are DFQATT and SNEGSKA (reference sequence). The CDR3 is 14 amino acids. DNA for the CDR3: TGCAGTGCTAGTGCGCCGGGGTATCAAGAGACCCAGTACTTC. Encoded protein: CSASAPGYQETQYF.

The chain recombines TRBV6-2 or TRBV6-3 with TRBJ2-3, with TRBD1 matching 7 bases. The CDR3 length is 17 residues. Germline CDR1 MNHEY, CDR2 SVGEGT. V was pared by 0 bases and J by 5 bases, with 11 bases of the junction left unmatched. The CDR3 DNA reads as TGTGCCAGCAGTTACTCGTTCGAGGGGGCCTGGAAAGATACGCAGTATTTT. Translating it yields CASSYSFEGAWKDTQYF.

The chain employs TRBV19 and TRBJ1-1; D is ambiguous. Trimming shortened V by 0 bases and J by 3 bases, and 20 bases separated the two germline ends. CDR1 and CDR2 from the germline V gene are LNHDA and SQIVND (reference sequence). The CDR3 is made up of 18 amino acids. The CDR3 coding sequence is TGTGCCAGTAGTATAGATCATTGGGCAGATCCTCGCGACACTGAAGCTTTCTTT. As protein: CASSIDHWADPRDTEAFF.

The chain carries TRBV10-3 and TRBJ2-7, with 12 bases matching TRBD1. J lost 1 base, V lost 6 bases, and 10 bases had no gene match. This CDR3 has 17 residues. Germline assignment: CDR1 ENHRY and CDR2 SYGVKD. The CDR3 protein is CAISGDRGRKMSYEQYF. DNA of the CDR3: TGTGCCATCAGCGGGGACAGGGGGCGAAAAATGTCCTACGAGCAGTACTTC.

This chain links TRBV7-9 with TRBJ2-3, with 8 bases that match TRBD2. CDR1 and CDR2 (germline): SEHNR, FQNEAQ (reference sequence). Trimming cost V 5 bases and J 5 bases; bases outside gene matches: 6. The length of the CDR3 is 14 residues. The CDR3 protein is CASSVAGLVDTQYF. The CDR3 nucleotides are TGTGCCAGCAGCGTGGCGGGACTAGTAGATACGCAGTATTTT.

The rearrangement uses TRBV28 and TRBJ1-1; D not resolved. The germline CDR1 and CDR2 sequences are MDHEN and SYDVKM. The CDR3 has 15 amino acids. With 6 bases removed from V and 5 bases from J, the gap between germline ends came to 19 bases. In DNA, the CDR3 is TGTGCCAGCAGGGAGATGCGGGGTGGTGGAACTGAAGCTTTCTTT. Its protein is CASREMRGGGTEAFF.

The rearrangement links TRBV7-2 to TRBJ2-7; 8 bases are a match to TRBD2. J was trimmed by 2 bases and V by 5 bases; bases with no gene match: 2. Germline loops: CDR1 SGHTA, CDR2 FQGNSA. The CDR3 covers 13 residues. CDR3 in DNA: TGTGCCAGCAGCCAGCGGGGGCCCTACGAGCAGTACTTC. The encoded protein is CASSQRGPYEQYF.

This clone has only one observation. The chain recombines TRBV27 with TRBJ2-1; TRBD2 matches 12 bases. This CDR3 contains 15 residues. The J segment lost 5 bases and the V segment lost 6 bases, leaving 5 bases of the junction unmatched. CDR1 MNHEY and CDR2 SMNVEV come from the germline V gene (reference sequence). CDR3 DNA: TGTGCCAGCAGGGATCTAGCGGGAGGGAACAATGAGCAGTTCTTC. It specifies CASRDLAGGNNEQFF.

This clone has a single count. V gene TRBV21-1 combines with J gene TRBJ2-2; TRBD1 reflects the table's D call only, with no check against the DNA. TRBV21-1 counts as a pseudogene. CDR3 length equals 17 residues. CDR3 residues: CASRHRDRGHSTGELFF. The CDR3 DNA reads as TGTGCCAGCAGGCACCGGGACAGGGGGCACAGCACCGGGGAGCTGTTTTTT.

The CDR3 protein is CASSLFWNTEAFF. The CDR3 nucleotides are TGTGCCAGCAGCCTCTTCTGGAACACTGAAGCTTTCTTT. This chain connects TRBV11-3 to TRBJ1-1; D call uncertain. V dropped 5 bases and J dropped 1 base, with 8 bases sitting between them. The germline V gene encodes CDR1 SGHNT and CDR2 YENEEA. The CDR3 has 13 amino acids.

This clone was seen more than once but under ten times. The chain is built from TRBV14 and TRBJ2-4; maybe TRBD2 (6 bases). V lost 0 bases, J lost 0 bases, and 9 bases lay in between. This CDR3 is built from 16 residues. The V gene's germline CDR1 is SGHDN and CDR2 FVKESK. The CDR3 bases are TGTGCCAGCAGCCAAGAGGTCGGGGGAGCCAAAAACATTCAGTACTTC. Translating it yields CASSQEVGGAKNIQYF.

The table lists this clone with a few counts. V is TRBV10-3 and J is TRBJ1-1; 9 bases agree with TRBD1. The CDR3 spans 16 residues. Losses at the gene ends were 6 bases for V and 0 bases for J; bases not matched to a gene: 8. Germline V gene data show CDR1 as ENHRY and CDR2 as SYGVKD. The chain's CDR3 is CAIRPDRGTMNTEAFF. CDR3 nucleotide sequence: TGTGCCATCAGACCTGACAGGGGGACAATGAACACTGAAGCTTTCTTT.

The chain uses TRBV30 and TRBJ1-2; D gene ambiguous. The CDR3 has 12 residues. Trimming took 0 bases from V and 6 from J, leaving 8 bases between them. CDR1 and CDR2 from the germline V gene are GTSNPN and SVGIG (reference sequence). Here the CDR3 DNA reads TGTGCCTGGAGTGTAAGGAGGGATGGCTACACCTTC. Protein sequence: CAWSVRRDGYTF.

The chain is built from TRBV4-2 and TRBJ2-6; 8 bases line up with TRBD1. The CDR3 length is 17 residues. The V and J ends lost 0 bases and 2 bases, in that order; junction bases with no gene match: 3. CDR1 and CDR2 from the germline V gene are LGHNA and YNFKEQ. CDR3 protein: CASSQDPRGPGANVLTF. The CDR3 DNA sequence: TGTGCCAGCAGCCAAGATCCCAGGGGGCCTGGGGCCAACGTCCTGACTTTC.

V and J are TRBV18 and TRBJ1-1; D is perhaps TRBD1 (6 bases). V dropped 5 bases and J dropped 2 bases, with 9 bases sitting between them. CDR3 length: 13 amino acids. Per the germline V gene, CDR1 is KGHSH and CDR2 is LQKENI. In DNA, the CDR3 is TGTGCCAGCTCAGGGGGGGCAAACACTGAAGCTTTCTTT. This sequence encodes CASSGGANTEAFF.

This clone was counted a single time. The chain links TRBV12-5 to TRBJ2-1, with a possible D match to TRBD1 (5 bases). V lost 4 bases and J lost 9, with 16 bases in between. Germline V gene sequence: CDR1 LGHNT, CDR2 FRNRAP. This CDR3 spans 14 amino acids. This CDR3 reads CASGSRARVREQFF. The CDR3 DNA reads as TGTGCTAGTGGTTCCAGGGCGAGAGTTCGTGAGCAGTTCTTC.

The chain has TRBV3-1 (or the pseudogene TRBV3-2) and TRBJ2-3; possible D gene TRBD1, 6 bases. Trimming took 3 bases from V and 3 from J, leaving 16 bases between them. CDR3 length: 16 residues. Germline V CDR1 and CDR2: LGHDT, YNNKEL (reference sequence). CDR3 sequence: CASSQAGTPATDTQYF. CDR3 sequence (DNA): TGTGCCAGCAGCCAGGCCGGGACACCTGCTACAGATACGCAGTATTTT.

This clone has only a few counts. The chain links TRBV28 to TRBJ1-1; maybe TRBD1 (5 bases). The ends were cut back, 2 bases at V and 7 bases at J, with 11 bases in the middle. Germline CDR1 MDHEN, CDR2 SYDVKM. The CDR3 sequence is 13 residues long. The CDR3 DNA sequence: TGTGCCAGCAGTTTAATAGGGGTTGGTGAAGCTTTCTTT. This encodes CASSLIGVGEAFF.